This TCR beta chain was obtained from a study of Ad26.COV2.S vaccination and SARS-CoV-2 variants. Profiled with immunoSEQ multiplex PCR; TCRdb holds only in-frame clones, not every one. In the table there are around 300,000 clones, 88% of which are singletons. CDR3 length: 14 amino acids. The germline gives CDR1 SGHNT, CDR2 YYREEE (reference sequence). The V gene lost 3 bases and the J gene lost 5 bases, with 14 bases spanning the gap. Treatment given: some 19 received Ad26.COV2.S at low or high dose, single or two shots; 5 received placebo; per-sample allocation not given. Following the first vaccine or placebo injection, samples were taken on day 63.

Material: peripheral blood, obtained in a trial of Ad26.COV2.S vaccine versus placebo. The chain couples TRBV5-4 to TRBJ2-5, with a possible D match to TRBD1 (5 bases). The clonotype originates from a person between 18 and 65 years old who received the Ad26.COV2.S COVID-19 vaccine or a placebo. CDR3: CASSSPGLRETQYF. The CDR3 nucleotides are TGTGCCAGCAGCTCTCCAGGGTTGCGGGAGACCCAGTACTTC.